This TCR beta chain was captured in a study of shared clonotypes between healthy human individuals. In the study overall: Sampling drew on donors who were a couple of women and a few men aged 18 to 49.

Every subset had its genomic DNA shared out evenly among several immunoSEQ plates. This table comes from immunoSEQ multiplex PCR, and its TCRdb copy is limited to in-frame clones, with some not included. This table has about 1.1 million clones, 60% to 80% appearing once. The ends were cut back, 5 bases at V and 6 bases at J, with 7 bases in the middle. The length of the CDR3 is 10 residues. Germline V gene lookup returns CDR1 SQVTM and CDR2 ANQGSEA. This clonotype was sampled from a man aged 18 to 35 in good health. Some clones in this sample may be carry-over from other donors' samples. The genes are TRBV29-1 and TRBJ1-2; D ambiguous. Sequenced sample: memory CD4+ T cells from PBMCs. Specified subset: CD45RA-negative fraction. CDR3 amino acids: CSVSWDGYTF. CDR3 DNA: TGCAGCGTTTCCTGGGATGGCTACACCTTC.